This TCR beta chain was captured in a study of CD8+CD57+ T cells in acquired aplastic anemia. Patients chosen for sequencing had shown CD8+CD57+ cell expansion by flow cytometry. The enrolled patients all had severe acquired aplastic anemia. This clonotype was detected ten times or more. TCR beta VDJ and CDR3 were profiled, and genomic DNA was the template. Each CDR3 protein is one row after TCRdb ran MiXCR on the reads. The data contain 450,000 to 550,000 distinct CDR3 sequences, roughly a third of them seen just once; the ten biggest clones take up less than 1%. Source material: sorted CD4+, CD8+, or CD8+CD57+ T cells (not recorded which) from PBMCs. The clonotype was recovered from a human donor with aplastic anemia.

The CDR3 loop is CASSRTGDGGYTF. For the CDR3, the DNA is TGCGCCAGCAGCAGAACAGGGGACGGTGGCTACACCTTC. The chain uses TRBV5-1 and TRBJ1-2; 7 nucleotides line up with TRBD1. In germline, CDR1 is SGHRS, CDR2 YFSETQ. Trimming at V came to 4 bases and at J to 7 bases, leaving 7 bases not matched to a gene. The CDR3 spans 13 residues. The whole variable domain, filled in from reference TRBV5-1 and TRBJ1-2, reads KAGVTQTPRYLIKTRGQQVTLSCSPISGHRSVSWYQQTPGQGLQFLFEYFSETQRNKGNFPGRFSGRQFSNSRSEMNVSTLELGDSALYLCASSRTGDGGYTFGSGTRLTVV.